This TCR beta chain emerged from a study of radiotherapy plus CTLA-4 blockade in lung cancer. Study-wide context: Among patients, 15% to 20% showed objective responses, and over 30% had disease control.

Whole-study findings and limits: The authors reported that early blood T cell clone dynamics, with interferon-beta, best predicted response. Clones derived from tumor TCRs expanded in blood after radiotherapy plus ipilimumab.

Those patients who had chemo-refractory metastatic non-small-cell lung cancer were given focal radiation along with CTLA-4 blockade through ipilimumab. TCRdb's copy holds only in-frame clones and misses some; the assay was immunoSEQ multiplex PCR. The sample shows some 77,000 clones, around 85% of them seen only once. This clone has a handful of counts. Its antigen is unknown. Germline CDR1 is SEHNR and CDR2 is FQNEAQ (reference sequence). Deletions cut 6 bases from V and 4 bases from J, with 10 bases between. The CDR3 covers 13 residues. The specimen comprised peripheral blood, sampled from a patient treated with radiotherapy plus ipilimumab. The sequence derives from a human donor with non-small cell lung cancer who had a partial response to radiotherapy plus ipilimumab. The chain has TRBV7-9 and TRBJ1-3; D ambiguous. DNA of the CDR3: TGTGCCAGCAGGCACAGAGGGGGAAACACCATATATTTT. It codes for CASRHRGGNTIYF.